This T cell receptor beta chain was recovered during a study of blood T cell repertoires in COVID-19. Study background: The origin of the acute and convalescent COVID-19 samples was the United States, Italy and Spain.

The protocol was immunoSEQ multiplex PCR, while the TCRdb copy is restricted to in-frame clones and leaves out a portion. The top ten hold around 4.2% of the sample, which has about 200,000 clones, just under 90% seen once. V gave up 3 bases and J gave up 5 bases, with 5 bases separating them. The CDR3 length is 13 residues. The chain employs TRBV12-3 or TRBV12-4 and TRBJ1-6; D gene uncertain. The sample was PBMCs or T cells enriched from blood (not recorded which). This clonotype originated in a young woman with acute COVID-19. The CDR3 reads CASSFGDNSPLHF. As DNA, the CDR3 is TGTGCCAGCAGTTTCGGAGATAATTCACCCCTCCACTTT.